Shown below are 10 T cell receptor beta chains from a single sample sequenced in a study of cytomegalovirus exposure and HLA in healthy donors. The method was immunoSEQ multiplex PCR; TCRdb's version includes in-frame clones alone and lacks a portion of them. The data contain 120,000 or so clones, 75% to 90% of them singletons. Sequencing used PBMCs. The receptors originated from a woman in her late teens or twenties in good health and CMV-seronegative.

V usage is TRBV30 and J usage is TRBJ2-2, with a weak D call TRBD2 (6 bases). Trimming pared 4 bases from V and 2 bases from J, leaving 11 bases between. The length of the CDR3 is 14 residues. CDR1 is GTSNPN, CDR2 SVGIG, per germline (reference sequence). CDR3: CAWNRDSNTGELFF. CDR3 in DNA: TGTGCCTGGAATCGGGACTCTAACACCGGGGAGCTGTTTTTT. Combining the CDR3 with reference TRBV30 and TRBJ2-2 gives the whole variable domain SQTIHQWPATLVQPVGSPLSLECTVEGTSNPNLYWYRQAAGRGLQLLFYSVGIGQISSEVPQNLSASRPQDRQFILSSKKLLLSDSGFYLCAWNRDSNTGELFFGEGSRLTVL.

The CDR3 region is CASSALPGTGTSTDTQYF. As DNA, the CDR3 is TGTGCCAGCAGCGCACTTCCCGGGACAGGGACTAGCACAGATACGCAGTATTTT. This chain joins TRBV7-6 and TRBJ2-3; 9 nucleotides align to TRBD1. From germline, CDR1 is SGHVS and CDR2 FNYEAQ. CDR3 length equals 18 residues. The trim removed 5 bases at V and 0 bases at J, leaving 12 bases unmatched.

The V and J genes are TRBV6-6 and TRBJ2-2; 10 bases are shared with TRBD1. V gave up 11 bases and J gave up 3 bases; unmatched junction bases: 0. Germline values: CDR1 MNHNY, CDR2 SVGAGI (reference sequence). The CDR3 runs 12 residues. As DNA, the CDR3 is TGTGCCGGACAGGGGGACACCGGGGAGCTGTTTTTT. It translates to CAGQGDTGELFF.

CDR3 residues: CASSPGQKLMNTEAFF. In DNA form, the CDR3 reads TGTGCCAGCAGTCCAGGTCAGAAACTCATGAACACTGAAGCTTTCTTT. The chain couples TRBV28 to TRBJ1-1; D unresolved. CDR3 size: 16 residues. The V end was cut by 5 bases, the J end by 0 bases, with 16 bases between. Germline V gene data show CDR1 as MDHEN and CDR2 as SYDVKM.

The rearrangement joins TRBV11-2 to TRBJ1-2; the match to TRBD1 covers 8 bases. Germline CDR1 and CDR2: SGHAT and FQNNGV. Losses at the gene ends were 5 bases for V and 4 bases for J; bases not matched to a gene: 6. The CDR3 length is 14 residues. Here the CDR3 reads CASSPGQGGYGYTF. The DNA for the CDR3 is TGTGCCAGCAGCCCAGGACAGGGAGGCTATGGCTACACCTTC. Supplemented by reference TRBV11-2 and TRBJ1-2, the full variable domain reads EAGVAQSPRYKIIEKRQSVAFWCNPISGHATLYWYQQILGQGPKLLIQFQNNGVVDDSQLPKDRFSAERLKGVDSTLKIQPAKLEDSAVYLCASSPGQGGYGYTFGSGTRLTVV.

CDR3 coding DNA: TGTGCCAGCAGGACACCACAGGGGGTCGGGGAAAAACTGTTTTTT. Encoded protein: CASRTPQGVGEKLFF. V is TRBV6-6 and J is TRBJ1-4, with TRBD1 matching 8 bases. The CDR3 is made up of 15 amino acids. In germline, CDR1 is MNHNY, CDR2 SVGAGI (reference sequence). V gave up 6 bases and J gave up 8 bases; unmatched junction bases: 11.

This chain joins TRBV6-1 and TRBJ1-5, with unresolved D. The CDR3 runs 13 residues. V was pared by 2 bases and J by 5 bases, with 7 bases between. Germline V gene data show CDR1 as MNHNS and CDR2 as SASEGT. Here the CDR3 reads CASSERGDQPQHF. CDR3 DNA: TGTGCCAGCAGTGAACGAGGAGATCAGCCCCAGCATTTT.

The chain joins TRBV5-1 to TRBJ1-4; 8 positions match TRBD1. CDR3 length equals 14 residues. CDR1 and CDR2 from the germline V gene are SGHRS and YFSETQ. Trimming at V came to 0 bases and at J to 11 bases, leaving 6 bases not matched to a gene. CDR3 amino acids: CASSLAQGAGKLFF. CDR3 nucleotides: TGCGCCAGCAGCTTGGCGCAGGGGGCGGGGAAACTGTTTTTT.

The chain couples TRBV4-2 to TRBJ2-3, with 8 bases fitting TRBD2. The length of the CDR3 is 16 residues. The V gene's germline CDR1 is LGHNA and CDR2 YNFKEQ. The V gene end was trimmed by 3 bases and the J gene end by 2 bases; junction bases not matched to a gene: 7. The CDR3 here is CASSHGNSGVTDTQYF. The CDR3 region has the DNA TGTGCCAGCAGCCACGGGAATAGCGGGGTCACAGATACGCAGTATTTT.

The chain links TRBV30 to TRBJ2-5; no clear D. The V end lost 0 bases, the J end lost 7 bases, and 9 bases lay between the germline ends. The CDR3 consists of 12 residues. The germline CDR1 and CDR2 sequences are GTSNPN and SVGIG (reference sequence). CDR3 nucleotide sequence: TGTGCCTGGAGTGTAGCCACTGGGACCCAGTACTTC. Protein sequence: CAWSVATGTQYF. Full variable domain (rest looked up from reference TRBV30 and TRBJ2-5): SQTIHQWPATLVQPVGSPLSLECTVEGTSNPNLYWYRQAAGRGLQLLFYSVGIGQISSEVPQNLSASRPQDRQFILSSKKLLLSDSGFYLCAWSVATGTQYFGPGTRLLVL.